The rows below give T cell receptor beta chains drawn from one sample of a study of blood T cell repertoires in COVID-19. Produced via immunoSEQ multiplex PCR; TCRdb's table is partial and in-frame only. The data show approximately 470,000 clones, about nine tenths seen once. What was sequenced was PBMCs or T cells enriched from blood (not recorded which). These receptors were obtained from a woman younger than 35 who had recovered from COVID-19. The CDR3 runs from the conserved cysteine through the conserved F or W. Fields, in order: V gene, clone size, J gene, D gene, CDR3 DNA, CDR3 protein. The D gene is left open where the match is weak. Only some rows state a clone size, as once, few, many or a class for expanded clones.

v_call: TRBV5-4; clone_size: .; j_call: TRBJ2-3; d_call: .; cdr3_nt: TGTGCCAGCAGCTTGGCCGGGTTAGAGCGCACAGATACGCAGTATTTT; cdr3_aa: CASSLAGLERTDTQYF
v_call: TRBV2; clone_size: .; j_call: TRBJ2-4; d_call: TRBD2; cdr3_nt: TGTGCCAGCAGTACCGGACTAGCGGGGGTTGAAGACATTCAGTACTTC; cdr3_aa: CASSTGLAGVEDIQYF
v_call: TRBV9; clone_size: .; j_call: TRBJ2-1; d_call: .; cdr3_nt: TGTGCCAGCAGCGGGTTAGCAGCGTTTGTCTCCTACAATGAGCAGTTCTTC; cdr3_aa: CASSGLAAFVSYNEQFF
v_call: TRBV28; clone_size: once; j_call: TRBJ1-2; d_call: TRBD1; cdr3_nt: TGTGCCAGCAGAGAGGGGGCACGTGACGGCTACACCTTC; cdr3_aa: CASREGARDGYTF
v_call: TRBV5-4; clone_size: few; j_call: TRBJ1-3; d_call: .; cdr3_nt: TGTGCCAGCAGCTTTGACAGTGTCTCTGGAAACACCATATATTTT; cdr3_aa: CASSFDSVSGNTIYF
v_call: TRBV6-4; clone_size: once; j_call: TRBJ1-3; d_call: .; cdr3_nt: TGTGCCAGCATCCTTAGGGGTAGCTCTGGAAACACCATATATTTT; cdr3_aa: CASILRGSSGNTIYF
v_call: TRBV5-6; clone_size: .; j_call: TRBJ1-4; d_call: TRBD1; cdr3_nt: TGTGCCAGCGGACAGGGGATTAATGAAAAACTGTTTTTT; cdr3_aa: CASGQGINEKLFF
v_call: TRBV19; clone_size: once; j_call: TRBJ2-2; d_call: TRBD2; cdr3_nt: TGTGCCAGTAGGGGGCCCCGAGGACTAGCGGGGGGCAACACCGGGGAGCTGTTTTTT; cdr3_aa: CASRGPRGLAGGNTGELFF
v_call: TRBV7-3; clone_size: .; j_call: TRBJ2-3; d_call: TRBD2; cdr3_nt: TGTGCCAGCAGCTTTGGGGGGGAGTTAACAGATACGCAGTATTTT; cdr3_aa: CASSFGGELTDTQYF
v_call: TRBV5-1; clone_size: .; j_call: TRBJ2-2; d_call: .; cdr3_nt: TGCGCCAGCAGCCCAGGGACAACGAACACCGGGGAGCTGTTTTTT; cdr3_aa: CASSPGTTNTGELFF
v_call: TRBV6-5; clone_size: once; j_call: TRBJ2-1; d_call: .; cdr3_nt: TGTGCCAGCAGTTACACGGTCTCCTACAATGAGCAGTTCTTC; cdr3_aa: CASSYTVSYNEQFF
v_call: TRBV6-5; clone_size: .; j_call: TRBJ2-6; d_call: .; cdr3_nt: TGTGCCAGCATGAGGTCTGGGGCCAACGTCCTGACTTTC; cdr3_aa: CASMRSGANVLTF
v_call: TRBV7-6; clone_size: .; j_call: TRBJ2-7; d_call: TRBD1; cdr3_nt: TGTGCCAGCAGCTTCAGGGGTGGGACAGGAGGGAACGAGCAGTACTTC; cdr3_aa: CASSFRGGTGGNEQYF
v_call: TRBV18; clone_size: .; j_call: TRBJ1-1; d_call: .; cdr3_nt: TGTGCCAGCTCACCAGGGTTCGGCGCAGGGACTGAAGCTTTCTTT; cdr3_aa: CASSPGFGAGTEAFF
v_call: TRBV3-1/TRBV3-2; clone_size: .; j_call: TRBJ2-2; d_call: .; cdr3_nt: TGTGCCAGCAGCTTCAGGGAAGCCGGGGAGCTGTTTTTT; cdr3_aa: CASSFREAGELFF
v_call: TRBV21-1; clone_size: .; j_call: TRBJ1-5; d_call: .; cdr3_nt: TGTGCCAGCATCAGCCAGCGGCCCTATAGGCGTCAGCCCCAGCATTTT; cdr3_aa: CASISQRPYRRQPQHF
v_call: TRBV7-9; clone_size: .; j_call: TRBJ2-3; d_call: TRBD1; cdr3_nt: TGTGCCAGCAGCTTCCGGACAGGGGGAAGAGATACGCAGTATTTT; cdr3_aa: CASSFRTGGRDTQYF
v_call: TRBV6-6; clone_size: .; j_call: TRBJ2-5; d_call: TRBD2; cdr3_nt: TGTGCCACCAGGGGAGCGGGGGGCCAGGAGACCCAGTACTTC; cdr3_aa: CATRGAGGQETQYF
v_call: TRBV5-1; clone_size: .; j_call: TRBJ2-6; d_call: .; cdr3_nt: TGCGCCAGCAGCTTGGGAGGGATCGCCGGGGCCAACGTCCTGACTTTC; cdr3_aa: CASSLGGIAGANVLTF
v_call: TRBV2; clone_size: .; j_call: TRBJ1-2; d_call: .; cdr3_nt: TGTGCCAGCATCGGCAGGGATCTTTCGGCGTACACCTTC; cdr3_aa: CASIGRDLSAYTF
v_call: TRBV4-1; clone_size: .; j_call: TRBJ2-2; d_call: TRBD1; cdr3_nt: TGCGCCAGCAGGCGAAGAGAGGGACAGGGGGTGAACACCGGGGAGCTGTTTTTT; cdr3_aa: CASRRREGQGVNTGELFF
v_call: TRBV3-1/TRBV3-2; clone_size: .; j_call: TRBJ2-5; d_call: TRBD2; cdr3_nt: TGTGCCAGCTCATTTTCGAGCGGGGGGGCCGGAGAGACCCAGTACTTC; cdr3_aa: CASSFSSGGAGETQYF
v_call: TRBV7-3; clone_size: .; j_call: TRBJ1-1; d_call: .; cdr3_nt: TGTGCCAGCAGCGCAAGAGTAAACACTGAAGCTTTCTTT; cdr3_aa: CASSARVNTEAFF
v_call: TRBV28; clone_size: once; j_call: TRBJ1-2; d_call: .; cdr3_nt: TGTGCCAGCAGTTTGCCAGGACAAGGCTACACCTTC; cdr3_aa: CASSLPGQGYTF